The 32 T cell receptor beta chains below were found in one sample sequenced in a study of CD8+ T cells in alopecia areata. Extracted from the samples, RNA was reverse transcribed into cDNA to serve as the sequencing template. Using immunoSEQ multiplex PCR, the repertoire was profiled, and TCRdb retains in-frame clones only, with some absent. Of around 140,000 clones in the sample, 75% to 90% were seen once. The material was CD8+ T cells sorted from blood, obtained at week 0. The receptors here all came from a human donor with alopecia areata.

CDR3 sequence: CASSQESIYNEQFF. The CDR3 bases are TGCGCCAGCAGCCAAGAAAGCATCTACAATGAGCAGTTCTTC. The rearrangement links TRBV4-1 to TRBJ2-1; D is uncertain. The ends were cut back, 0 bases at V and 3 bases at J, with 6 bases in the middle. Germline CDR1 MGHRA, CDR2 YSYEKL. This CDR3 region has 14 residues.

In its sample, this clone was seen a few times. The CDR3 loop reads CSVAPGQGSTEAFF. CDR3 nucleotides: TGCAGCGTTGCACCGGGACAGGGGAGCACTGAAGCTTTCTTT. The J gene is TRBJ1-1, the V gene TRBV29-1; 10 bases map to TRBD1. The CDR3 has 14 residues. The germline gives CDR1 SQVTM, CDR2 ANQGSEA. V lost 4 bases and J lost 4; bases outside the gene matches: 6.

The chain recombines TRBV29-1 with TRBJ2-2; possibly TRBD1 or TRBD2 for D (5 bases each). V lost 0 bases and J 0 bases, leaving 11 bases between the germline ends. The CDR3 runs to 16 residues. The V gene's germline CDR1 is SQVTM and CDR2 ANQGSEA. CDR3 coding DNA: TGCAGCGTTGAAGATCACGGGGCTCCGAACACCGGGGAGCTGTTTTTT. Translation gives CSVEDHGAPNTGELFF.

The chain couples TRBV14 to TRBJ2-1; no firm D call. CDR1 and CDR2 (germline): SGHDN, FVKESK. Trimming pared 8 bases from V and 10 bases from J, leaving 6 bases between. The CDR3 runs to 9 residues. CDR3 nucleotides: TGTGCCAGCCCCCTCGAGCAGTTCTTC. Amino acid sequence: CASPLEQFF.

The chain joins TRBV27 to TRBJ2-7, with 8 nucleotides matching TRBD1. Trimming cost V 2 bases and J 3 bases; bases outside gene matches: 6. Germline CDR1 reads MNHEY; CDR2 reads SMNVEV (reference sequence). The CDR3 totals 15 residues. The CDR3 coding sequence is TGTGCCAGCAGTTTACAGGGGGCAGAAATCTACGAGCAGTACTTC. It is translated as CASSLQGAEIYEQYF.

This chain joins TRBV7-3 and TRBJ2-7, with no clear D. The CDR3 is 12 amino acids. The V end lost 7 bases, the J end lost 3 bases, and 10 bases lay between the germline ends. From germline, CDR1 is SGHTA and CDR2 FQGTGA. The CDR3 DNA is TGTGCCAGCACTGACACTAACTACGAGCAGTACTTC. Amino acids: CASTDTNYEQYF. Full variable domain (outside the CDR3, taken from reference TRBV7-3 and TRBJ2-7): GAGVSQTPSNKVTEKGKYVELRCDPISGHTALYWYRQSLGQGPEFLIYFQGTGAADDSGLPNDRFFAVRPEGSVSTLKIQRTERGDSAVYLCASTDTNYEQYFGPGTRLTVT.

This chain uses TRBV27 with TRBJ2-7, with D unclear. Trimming removed 8 bases from V and 6 bases from J, with 14 bases in between. The length of the CDR3 is 12 residues. The V gene's germline CDR1 is MNHEY and CDR2 SMNVEV (reference sequence). CDR3 protein: CASRRTASEQYF. CDR3 coding DNA: TGTGCCAGCCGAAGGACGGCCTCCGAGCAGTACTTC.

This chain uses TRBV9 with TRBJ2-1; no clear D. Germline CDR1 reads SGDLS; CDR2 reads YYNGEE. The CDR3 extends over 15 amino acids. The V end lost 0 bases, the J end lost 2 bases, and 9 bases lay between the germline ends. CDR3 region: CASSVDLFTYNEQFF. CDR3 coding DNA: TGTGCCAGCAGCGTAGACCTTTTTACCTACAATGAGCAGTTCTTC.

Details on this clone: Other DNA variants within this sample encode the same CDR3. This chain joins TRBV30 and TRBJ1-1; D is ambiguous. Per the germline V gene, CDR1 is GTSNPN and CDR2 is SVGIG (reference sequence). Between the trimmed V and J ends, which lost 0 bases and 1 base, there was a span of 9 bases. The CDR3 loop spans 14 amino acids. The CDR3 DNA reads as TGTGCCTGGAGTGTACGAGGTTCGAACACTGAAGCTTTCTTT. It specifies CAWSVRGSNTEAFF.

V gene TRBV27 combines with J gene TRBJ1-2; 7 bases match TRBD1. The V gene end was trimmed by 4 bases and the J gene end by 10 bases; junction bases not matched to a gene: 21. In germline, CDR1 is MNHEY, CDR2 SMNVEV (reference sequence). The CDR3 length is 17 residues. CDR3 protein: CASSSMGGDRAGLDYTF. The CDR3 DNA reads TGTGCCAGCAGTTCGATGGGGGGGGACAGAGCAGGATTAGACTACACCTTC.

The V and J genes are TRBV5-1 and TRBJ2-7; D is ambiguous. V was pared by 0 bases and J by 5 bases, with 6 bases between. Germline-derived CDR1 and CDR2 are SGHRS and YFSETQ. The CDR3 consists of 12 residues. The CDR3 coding sequence is TGCGCCAGCAGCTTGGGTACGCACGAGCAGTACTTC. Translated: CASSLGTHEQYF. The entire variable domain, with the rest obtained from reference TRBV5-1 and TRBJ2-7, is as follows: KAGVTQTPRYLIKTRGQQVTLSCSPISGHRSVSWYQQTPGQGLQFLFEYFSETQRNKGNFPGRFSGRQFSNSRSEMNVSTLELGDSALYLCASSLGTHEQYFGPGTRLTVT.

The chain carries TRBV9 and TRBJ2-1; weak D call: TRBD2 (5 bases). This CDR3 is built from 13 residues. CDR1 SGDLS and CDR2 YYNGEE come from the germline V gene. Trimming took off 3 bases at V and 10 bases at J, with 14 bases between the two ends. CDR3: CASSAPPGSEQFF. The CDR3 DNA follows: TGTGCCAGCAGCGCCCCCCCGGGATCGGAGCAGTTCTTC.

V usage is TRBV6-5 and J usage is TRBJ2-1, with TRBD1 matching over 9 bases. CDR3 size: 13 residues. Unmatched junction bases numbered 6, after V lost 2 bases and J lost 13 bases. Per germline, CDR1 MNHEY and CDR2 SVGAGI. The DNA of the CDR3 is TGTGCCAGCAGTTACACAGACAGGGGGGATCAGTTCTTC. Protein product: CASSYTDRGDQFF.

The chain employs TRBV19 and TRBJ2-1; D is unresolved. From germline, CDR1 is LNHDA and CDR2 SQIVND (reference sequence). The V end was cut by 6 bases, the J end by 4 bases, with 10 bases between. The CDR3 loop spans 13 amino acids. Here the CDR3 reads CASSLTAYNEQFF. The CDR3 DNA follows: TGTGCCAGTAGCCTCACAGCTTACAATGAGCAGTTCTTC.

Note on this clone: One junction end disagrees with the germline gene, perhaps due to a read error. The V gene is TRBV2, the J gene TRBJ2-1; the match to TRBD2 covers 10 bases. Germline lookup yields CDR1 SNHLY and CDR2 FYNNEI. CDR3 size: 18 residues. The CDR3 nucleotides read TGTGCCAGCTGTGAGGACCTAGCGGGAGATGGCTCCTACAATGAGCAGTTCTTC. It codes for CASCEDLAGDGSYNEQFF.

The chain couples TRBV2 to TRBJ2-1, with D hard to call. The V end was cut by 2 bases, the J end by 15 bases, with 14 bases between. The CDR3 totals 12 residues. The germline CDR1 and CDR2 sequences are SNHLY and FYNNEI. The DNA for the CDR3 is TGTGCCAGCAGTGAAATTTCCGACAAGGGGTTCTTC. Residues: CASSEISDKGFF.

This rearrangement joins TRBV5-4 to TRBJ2-3; the D is unclear. Germline CDR1 reads SGHNT; CDR2 reads YYREEE (reference sequence). The CDR3 has 16 amino acids. V dropped 4 bases and J dropped 0 bases, with 15 bases sitting between them. CDR3 in DNA: TGTGCCAGCAGCCAACGAGATTACCCTAGCACAGATACGCAGTATTTT. Its protein is CASSQRDYPSTDTQYF.

The chain combines TRBV7-2 with TRBJ2-5; the D call may be TRBD1 or TRBD2 (5 bases each). The CDR3 is 16 amino acids. Germline CDR1 reads SGHTA; CDR2 reads FQGNSA. The V end was cut by 4 bases, the J end by 5 bases, with 20 bases between. The CDR3 sequence is CASSSMGRGSEETQYF. CDR3 nucleotides: TGTGCCAGCAGCTCTATGGGGCGAGGGAGTGAGGAGACCCAGTACTTC. Full variable domain (missing parts from reference TRBV7-2 and TRBJ2-5): GAGVSQSPSNKVTEKGKDVELRCDPISGHTALYWYRQSLGQGLEFLIYFQGNSAPDKSGLPSDRFSAERTGGSVSTLTIQRTQQEDSAVYLCASSSMGRGSEETQYFGPGTRLLVL.

The chain uses TRBV2 and TRBJ2-3; 12 bases align to TRBD1. CDR1 is SNHLY and CDR2 is FYNNEI in the germline V gene. This CDR3 has 15 amino acids. The V segment lost 7 bases and the J segment 5 bases; nucleotides outside the gene matches: 7. CDR3 bases: TGTGCCAGCAAACCGGGACAGGGGGCCGGAGATACGCAGTATTTT. It encodes CASKPGQGAGDTQYF.

The V gene is TRBV9, the J gene TRBJ1-2; perhaps TRBD1 as D (5 bases). Germline V CDR1 and CDR2: SGDLS, YYNGEE. The ends were cut back, 7 bases at V and 4 bases at J, with 8 bases in the middle. CDR3 length: 11 amino acids. CDR3 nucleotide sequence: TGTGCCAGCCAGGGACGCTATGGCTACACCTTC. It specifies CASQGRYGYTF.

This sequence joins TRBV6-5 and TRBJ2-1; either TRBD1 or TRBD2 may fit D (5 bases each). The V end was cut by 2 bases, the J end by 2 bases, with 10 bases between. The germline gives CDR1 MNHEY, CDR2 SVGAGI. The CDR3 contains 15 residues. CDR3 loop: CASSYGDPTYNEQFF. In DNA form, the CDR3 reads TGTGCCAGCAGTTACGGGGACCCGACCTACAATGAGCAGTTCTTC.

This clone was recorded once. The chain joins TRBV27 to TRBJ2-1, with a possible D match to TRBD2 (6 bases). This CDR3 comprises 13 residues. Deletions cut 7 bases from V and 7 bases from J, with 14 bases between. CDR1 is MNHEY and CDR2 is SMNVEV in the germline V gene (reference sequence). The CDR3 region is CASNAGGGNEQFF. DNA for the CDR3: TGTGCCAGCAACGCCGGTGGGGGGAATGAGCAGTTCTTC.

The chain employs TRBV11-3 and TRBJ2-5, with a possible D match to TRBD2 (6 bases). The CDR3 is 13 amino acids. Germline V gene sequence: CDR1 SGHNT, CDR2 YENEEA. The V gene lost 6 bases and the J gene lost 4 bases, with 12 bases spanning the gap. The CDR3 DNA follows: TGTGCCAGCAGTGGCGGGGATTCAGAGACCCAGTACTTC. It translates to CASSGGDSETQYF.

The chain couples TRBV6-5 to TRBJ2-7, with TRBD1 matching over 7 bases. The germline gives CDR1 MNHEY, CDR2 SVGAGI. CDR3 length equals 16 residues. V shed 0 bases, J shed 5 bases, and the junction held 10 bases outside the gene matches. CDR3 loop: CASSYSLRQGTHEQYF. In DNA, the CDR3 is TGTGCCAGCAGTTACTCGTTACGACAGGGTACCCACGAGCAGTACTTC.

This clone came up a few times. The chain combines TRBV5-5 with TRBJ2-2; TRBD1 matches 7 bases. V trimming: 3 bases; J trimming: 1 base; junction bases outside the gene matches: 9. CDR3 size: 17 residues. Germline V gene data show CDR1 as SGHKS and CDR2 as YYEKEE (reference sequence). The CDR3 sequence: CASSWEPRGRNTGELFF. Written as DNA, the CDR3 is TGTGCCAGCAGCTGGGAACCCAGGGGGAGGAACACCGGGGAGCTGTTTTTT.

V usage is TRBV25-1 and J usage is TRBJ1-1; D unresolved. Germline values: CDR1 MGHDK, CDR2 SYGVNS. V lost 6 bases to trimming and J lost 4 bases, with 6 bases between them. This CDR3 has 11 residues. CDR3 sequence (DNA): TGTGCCAGCAGCCCCGGCACTGAAGCTTTCTTT. It encodes CASSPGTEAFF. The full variable domain, with the rest looked up from reference TRBV25-1 and TRBJ1-1, is EADIYQTPRYLVIGTGKKITLECSQTMGHDKMYWYQQDPGMELHLIHYSYGVNSTEKGDLSSESTVSRIRTEHFPLTLESARPSHTSQYLCASSPGTEAFFGQGTRLTVV.

The genes are TRBV19 and TRBJ2-2; D unclear. Trimming took off 8 bases at V and 7 bases at J, with 5 bases between the two ends. This CDR3 region has 10 residues. The V gene's germline CDR1 is LNHDA and CDR2 SQIVND (reference sequence). The CDR3 coding sequence is TGTGCCAGTCGGAGCGGGGAGCTGTTTTTT. Amino acids: CASRSGELFF. Full variable domain (remainder filled in from reference TRBV19 and TRBJ2-2): DGGITQSPKYLFRKEGQNVTLSCEQNLNHDAMYWYRQDPGQGLRLIYYSQIVNDFQKGDIAEGYSVSREKKESFPLTVTSAQKNPTAFYLCASRSGELFFGEGSRLTVL.

This clone has a single count. The chain joins TRBV28 to TRBJ1-4; 7 nucleotides match TRBD1. Germline trimming cut 6 bases from V and 6 bases from J; bases unmatched to any gene: 7. Germline CDR1 is MDHEN and CDR2 is SYDVKM. This CDR3 is 14 amino acids long. The CDR3 nucleotides read TGTGCCAGCAGACCTACAGGGGAGGATGAAAAACTGTTTTTT. Translation: CASRPTGEDEKLFF.

This clone has just one count. The chain links TRBV6-1 to TRBJ1-1; 9 nucleotides agree with TRBD1. The CDR3 is 16 amino acids. Germline lookup yields CDR1 MNHNS and CDR2 SASEGT. Trimming at V came to 1 base and at J to 4 bases, leaving 7 bases not matched to a gene. In nucleotides, the CDR3 is TGTGCCAGCAGTGAAGTTGGGGACAGGGTTCGCACTGAAGCTTTCTTT. It specifies CASSEVGDRVRTEAFF.

The chain uses TRBV9 and TRBJ2-7; 14 nucleotides agree with TRBD2. After removal of 2 bases from V and 12 bases from J, the junction contained 10 bases not matched to a gene. Germline CDR1 is SGDLS and CDR2 is YYNGEE. The CDR3 has 15 amino acids. The chain's CDR3 is CASSVAGTSGSVPYF. The CDR3 DNA reads as TGTGCCAGCAGCGTCGCTGGGACTAGCGGGAGTGTACCGTACTTC.

The chain links TRBV13 to TRBJ2-5; TRBD2 aligns across 10 bases. Germline loops: CDR1 PRHDT, CDR2 FYEKMQ (reference sequence). The CDR3 runs to 16 residues. Losses at the gene ends were 4 bases for V and 3 bases for J; bases not matched to a gene: 8. The CDR3 DNA sequence: TGTGCCAGCAGCTCCCGGACTAGCGGCATAAAAGAGACCCAGTACTTC. Protein: CASSSRTSGIKETQYF.

The chain joins TRBV6-5 to TRBJ2-7; 8 positions match TRBD1. The V segment lost 4 bases and the J segment 4 bases; nucleotides outside the gene matches: 3. The CDR3 sequence is 13 residues long. The germline V gene has CDR1 MNHEY and CDR2 SVGAGI. CDR3: CASSWDRYYEQYF. The CDR3, as DNA: TGTGCCAGCAGTTGGGACAGGTATTACGAGCAGTACTTC.